The clone carrying this T cell receptor beta chain was seen just once. This CDR3 spans 14 amino acids. The V gene lost 1 base and the J gene lost 2 bases, with 7 bases spanning the gap. CDR1 is SGHTA, CDR2 FQGNSA, per germline. The data were produced by immunoSEQ multiplex PCR, yet TCRdb's version contains in-frame clones alone and is incomplete. The sample has under 40,000 clones; roughly 90% are singletons. The data were taken from a study of T cells in tuberculosis. Sequencing was done on a sample of PBMCs. The sequence was collected from a donor between 10 and 29 years old with latent tuberculosis or without tuberculosis infection. The chain joins TRBV7-2 to TRBJ2-3, with a weak D call TRBD1 (6 bases). The CDR3 DNA sequence: TGTGCCAGCAGCTTAGACAGGGCCACAGATACGCAGTATTTT. It yields the protein CASSLDRATDTQYF.